The text below deals with one T cell receptor (beta chain). This specimen comes from a study of T cell responses to AZD1222 COVID-19 vaccine. The length of the CDR3 is 18 residues. Germline assignment: CDR1 SGHKS and CDR2 YYEKEE (reference sequence). V was clipped by 2 bases and J by 1 base, with 18 bases between them. The repertoire was sequenced with immunoSEQ multiplex PCR; TCRdb's copy has only in-frame clones and lacks some. The table records about 150,000 clones, 90% to 95% of them present only once. The chain carries TRBV5-5 and TRBJ1-4, with D possibly being TRBD1 (5 bases). Material: peripheral blood, obtained on day 0 of AZD1222 vaccination. This sequence originates from an adult in good health. The CDR3 here is CASSFGTGGDGTNEKLFF. The CDR3 nucleotides are TGTGCCAGCAGCTTTGGGACTGGGGGTGATGGAACTAATGAAAAACTGTTTTTT. Supplemented by reference TRBV5-5 and TRBJ1-4, the full variable domain reads DAGVTQSPTHLIKTRGQQVTLRCSPISGHKSVSWYQQVLGQGPQFIFQYYEKEERGRGNFPDRFSARQFPNYSSELNVNALLLGDSALYLCASSFGTGGDGTNEKLFFGSGTQLSVL.